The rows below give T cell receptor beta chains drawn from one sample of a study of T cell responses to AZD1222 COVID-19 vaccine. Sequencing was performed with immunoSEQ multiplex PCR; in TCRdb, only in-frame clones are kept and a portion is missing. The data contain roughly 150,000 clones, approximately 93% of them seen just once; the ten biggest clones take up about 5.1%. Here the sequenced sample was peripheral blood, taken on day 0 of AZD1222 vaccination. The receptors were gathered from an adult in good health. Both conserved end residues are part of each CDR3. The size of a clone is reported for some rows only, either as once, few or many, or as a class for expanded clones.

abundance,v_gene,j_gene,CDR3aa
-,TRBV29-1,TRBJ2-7,CSVEDGGSSYEQYF
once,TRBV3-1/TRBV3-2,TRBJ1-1,CASSQELGNTEAFF
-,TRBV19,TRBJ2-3,CATGTDFSGRTDTQYF
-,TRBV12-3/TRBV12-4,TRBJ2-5,CASSLAEQETQYF
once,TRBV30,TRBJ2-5,CAWSLTGREETQYF
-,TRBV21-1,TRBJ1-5,CAILHRGRGNQPQHF
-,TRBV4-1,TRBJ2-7,CASSQDRTYEQYF
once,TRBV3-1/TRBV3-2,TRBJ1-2,CASSTGGGGGYTF
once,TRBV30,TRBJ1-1,CAWSVGSLNTEAFF
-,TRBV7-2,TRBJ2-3,CASSDTSGASTDTQYF
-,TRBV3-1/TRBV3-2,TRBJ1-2,CASSQSEGYGYTF
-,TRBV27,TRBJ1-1,CASSLQVGSEAFF
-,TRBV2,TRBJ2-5,CASSDGIQETQYF
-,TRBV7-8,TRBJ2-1,CASSLAPWVGMGEQFF
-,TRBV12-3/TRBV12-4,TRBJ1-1,CASSPRHSAEAFF
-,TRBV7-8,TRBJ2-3,CASSLGIGRGTDTQYF
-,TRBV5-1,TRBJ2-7,CASRLSGPESYEQYF
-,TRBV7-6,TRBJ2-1,CASSGTDYNEQFF
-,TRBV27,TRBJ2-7,CASSLRDGGSYEQYF
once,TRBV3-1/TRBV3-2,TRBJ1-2,CASSHLDRGNYGYTF
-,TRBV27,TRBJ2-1,CASSSTGLAGDNEQFF
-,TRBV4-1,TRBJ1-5,CASSLIGGDQPQHF
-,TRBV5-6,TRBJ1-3,CASSLAGNTIYF
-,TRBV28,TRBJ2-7,CASSLPTGADKQYF
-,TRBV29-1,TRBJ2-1,CSASGLAGEGEQFF
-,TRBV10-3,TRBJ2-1,CATGGVGDNEQFF
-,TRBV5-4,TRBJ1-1,CASSRQGGENTEAFF
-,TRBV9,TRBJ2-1,CASSVPGGSYNEQFF
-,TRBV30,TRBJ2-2,CAWGRANTGELFF
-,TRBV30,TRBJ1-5,CAWSGLFSNQPQHF
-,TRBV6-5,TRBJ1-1,CASSPWTLTNTEAFF